This TCR beta chain was recorded in a study of T cells in Graves' hyperthyroidism and ophthalmopathy. The overall study: Peripheral blood was taken when the disease was first diagnosed, before any treatment began. Notes on the study in general: Most thyroid clonotypes expanded above 0.001 appeared in blood too.

RNA transcripts yielded amplified TCR beta CDR3 regions. In the first-round RT-PCR of the TCR CDR3, the HTBI primer set was used. TCRdb reprocessed the multiplex PCR reads via MiXCR and lists one record per CDR3 protein. The sample records 690,000 or so distinct CDR3 sequences, 15% to 20% being singletons. For this clonotype: Its antigen is not identified.

When hyperthyroidism was first diagnosed, the blood sample was taken, preceding any ophthalmopathy symptoms. The sequence was collected from a woman aged 50 to 60 with Graves' hyperthyroidism that later progressed to Graves' ophthalmopathy. Sequenced: blood.

CDR3 nucleotide sequence: TGTGCCAGCTCTCGCCCCCGGGACAACAATCAGCCCCAGCATTTT. Translation gives CASSRPRDNNQPQHF. This chain connects TRBV6-4 to TRBJ1-5; tentatively, D is TRBD1 (6 bases). The germline V gene encodes CDR1 MRHNA and CDR2 SNTAGT. Trimming cost V 8 bases and J 3 bases, with 17 bases left between them. There are 15 residues in the CDR3.